This T cell receptor (beta chain) originates from a study of radiation and T cells in renal cell carcinoma. V gave up 4 bases and J gave up 2 bases, with 21 bases separating them. Per germline, CDR1 LGHNA and CDR2 YSLEER. The CDR3 is 17 amino acids. Time point of the sample: blood 4 weeks post-SBRT, at nephrectomy. The sample's treatment: 15 Gy SBRT to primary tumor, nephrectomy 4 weeks later. Nephrectomy followed 15 Gy stereotactic body radiation by 4 weeks. Radiation-treated patients gave blood at baseline, week 2 and week 4. The patient's renal cell carcinoma had clear cell pathology. Here immunoSEQ multiplex PCR was the method, and the copy in TCRdb shows in-frame clones only, minus some. The repertoire has 120,000 to 150,000 clones, approximately 86% of them found once; the top ten carry 15% to 20%.

This TCR was recovered from a woman aged 45-65 years with renal cell carcinoma. The source was blood, collected from a patient whose treatment included radiotherapy and nephrectomy. The J gene is TRBJ2-7, the V gene TRBV4-3; D may be TRBD2 (7 bases). CDR3: CASSRGMVGGGPYEQYF. In DNA form, the CDR3 reads TGCGCCAGCAGCCGGGGGATGGTCGGCGGGGGCCCCTACGAGCAGTACTTC.